The sequence of this TCR beta chain was determined in a study of T cells expressing NK-cell markers (dated by TCRdb to the early 2020s). Some background on the complete study: In sorted CD3+CD56+NKG2C+, CD3+CD56+NKG2C- and CD3+CD56-NKG2C+ T-cell subsets from about eight donors, TCR beta-chain repertoires were profiled. Of the eight sequenced donors, seven were found to be HCMV-seropositive and one was found to be HCMV-seronegative. All eight donors whose samples were sequenced were randomly selected healthy volunteers, three of them men and five women. The libraries were sequenced on Illumina HiSeq 2000/2500, MiSeq or NextSeq, producing 2 x 150 bp reads.

Details on this clonotype: Which antigen it targets is not known.

To determine HCMV serostatus, a commercial ELISA kit was used to detect HCMV-specific IgG in serum. Ficoll density gradient centrifugation was used to isolate peripheral blood mononuclear cells from blood. Overall results and qualifications from the work: Whether the expanded NKG2C-expressing T cell clones were specific for HCMV antigens remained unclear. In several donors, the dominant CD3+CD56+NKG2C+ clonotypes ranked among the top 10 CD8+ clonotypes, making up 1.0-7.0% of CD8+ T cells. Those dominant clonotypes were again the most abundant among CD3+CD56-NKG2C+ cells in several donors, at about 25-65%.

Data came from an Illumina HiSeq 2000. TCR beta cDNA libraries were made by 5'RACE template switching that added a universal primer site and unique molecular identifiers. cDNA synthesis was primed from the TCR beta constant segment and was followed by two successive PCR amplification steps. Processing in the source paper ran as follows. MIGEC was used to demultiplex reads and group the reads by UMI, and MiTCR was used to assemble and quantify clonotypes. Only TCR cDNA sequences supported by at least two reads were kept to exclude erroneous sequences. The tcR package was used for downstream repertoire analysis, with clonotypes matched between fractions based on CDR3 nucleotide sequence plus V segment. Antigen specificity was annotated against VDJdb with VDJmatch, allowing one amino acid substitution in CDR3. Based on TCRdb reprocessing of the reads, there is one entry per CDR3 protein sequence, and DNA is missing. These V and J calls derive from TCRdb rather than the authors' analysis. The table for this sample lists about half a million distinct CDR3 sequences. The ten largest clonotypes hold almost 1.5% of the sample.

Per the germline V gene (reference sequence), LGHDT is the CDR1 and YNNKEL is the CDR2. Inclusive of the bounding cysteine and phenylalanine, the CDR3 is 13 residues long. This entry has no DNA. The sample consisted of blood T cells: a sorted CD56 or NKG2C T cell subset, CD4+ or CD8+ T cells, or bulk PBMC T cells (not recorded which). The sequence derives from a woman aged 50 to 60 in good health. Donor details come from another sample of the same person, matched by shared clones. The V and J segments used are TRBV3-1 and TRBJ2-7; TCRdb outputs TRBD1, but without DNA this stays unchecked. The CDR3 has the sequence CASSQRQNYEQYF.